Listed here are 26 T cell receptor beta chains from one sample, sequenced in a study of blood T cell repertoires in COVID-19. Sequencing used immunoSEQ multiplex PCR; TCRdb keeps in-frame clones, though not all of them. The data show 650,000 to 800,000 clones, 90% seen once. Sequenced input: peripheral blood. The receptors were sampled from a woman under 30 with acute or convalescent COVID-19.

The CDR3 region is CASTRSQGSEQYF. CDR3 DNA sequence: TGTGCCAGCACTCGCTCACAGGGAAGCGAGCAGTACTTC. The V gene is TRBV7-2, the J gene TRBJ2-7; D possibly corresponds to TRBD1 (6 bases). V was cut by 7 bases and J by 6 bases, with 16 bases left in between. Germline-derived CDR1 and CDR2 are SGHTA and FQGNSA. This CDR3 has 13 amino acids.

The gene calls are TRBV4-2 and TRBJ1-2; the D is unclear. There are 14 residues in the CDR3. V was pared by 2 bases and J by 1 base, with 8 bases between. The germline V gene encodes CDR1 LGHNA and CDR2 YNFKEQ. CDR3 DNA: TGTGCCAGCAGCCAACTCGGTGATAACTATGGCTACACCTTC. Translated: CASSQLGDNYGYTF.

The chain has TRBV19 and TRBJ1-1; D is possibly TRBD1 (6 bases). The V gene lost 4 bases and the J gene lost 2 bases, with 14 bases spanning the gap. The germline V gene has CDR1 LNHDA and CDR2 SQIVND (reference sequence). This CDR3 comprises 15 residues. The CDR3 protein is CASSTHRAGNTEAFF. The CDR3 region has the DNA TGTGCCAGTAGTACCCACAGGGCCGGAAACACTGAAGCTTTCTTT.

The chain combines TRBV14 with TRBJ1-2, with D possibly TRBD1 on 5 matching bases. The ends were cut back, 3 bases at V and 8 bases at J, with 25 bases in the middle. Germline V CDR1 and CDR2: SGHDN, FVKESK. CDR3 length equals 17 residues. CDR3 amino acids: CASSHQNSVGVHRGYTF. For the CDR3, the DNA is TGTGCCAGCAGCCATCAAAACTCCGTAGGGGTTCATCGGGGCTACACCTTC.

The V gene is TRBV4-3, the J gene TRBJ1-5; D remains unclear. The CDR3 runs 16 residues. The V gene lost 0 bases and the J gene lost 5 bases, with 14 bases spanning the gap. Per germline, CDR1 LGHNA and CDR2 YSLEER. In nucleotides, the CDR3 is TGCGCCAGCAGCCAAGAGTTAGGCGGGAGGGATCAGCCCCAGCATTTT. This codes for CASSQELGGRDQPQHF.

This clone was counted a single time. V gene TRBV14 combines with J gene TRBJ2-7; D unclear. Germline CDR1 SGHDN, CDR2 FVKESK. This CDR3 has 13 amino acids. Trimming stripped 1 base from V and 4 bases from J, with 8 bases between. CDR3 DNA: TGTGCCAGCAGCCAAGCCCAGTTATACGAGCAGTACTTC. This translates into CASSQAQLYEQYF.

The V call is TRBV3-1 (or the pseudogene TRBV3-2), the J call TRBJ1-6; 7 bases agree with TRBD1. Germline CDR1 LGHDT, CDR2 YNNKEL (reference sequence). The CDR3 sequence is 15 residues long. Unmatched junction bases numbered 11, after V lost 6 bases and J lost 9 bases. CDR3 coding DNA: TGTGCCAGCAGGTCATCCAGGGGGATTTTTTCACCCCTCCACTTT. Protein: CASRSSRGIFSPLHF.

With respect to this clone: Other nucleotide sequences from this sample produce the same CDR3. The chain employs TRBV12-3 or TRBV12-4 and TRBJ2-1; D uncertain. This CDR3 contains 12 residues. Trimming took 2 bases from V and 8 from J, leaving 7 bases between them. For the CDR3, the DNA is TGTGCCAGCAGTTTACGAGGAGATGAGCAGTTCTTC. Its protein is CASSLRGDEQFF.

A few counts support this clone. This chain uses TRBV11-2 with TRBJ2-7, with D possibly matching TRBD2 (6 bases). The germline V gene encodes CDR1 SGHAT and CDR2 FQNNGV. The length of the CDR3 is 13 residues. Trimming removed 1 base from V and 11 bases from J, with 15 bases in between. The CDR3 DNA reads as TGTGCCAGCAGCTTAGTGCCCGGGAGAGGGGAGTACTTC. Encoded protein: CASSLVPGRGEYF.

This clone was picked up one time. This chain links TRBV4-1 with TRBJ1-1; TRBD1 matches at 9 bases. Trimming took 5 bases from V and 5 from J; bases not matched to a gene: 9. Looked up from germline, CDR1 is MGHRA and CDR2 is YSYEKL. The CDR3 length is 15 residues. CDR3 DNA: TGCGCCAGCAGCATAGAACAGGGGGCGCGTACTGAAGCTTTCTTT. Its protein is CASSIEQGARTEAFF.

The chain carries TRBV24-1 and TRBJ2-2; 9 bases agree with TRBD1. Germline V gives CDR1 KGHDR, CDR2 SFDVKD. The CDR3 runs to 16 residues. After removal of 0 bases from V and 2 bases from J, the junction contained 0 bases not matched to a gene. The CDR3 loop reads CATSDLTGGNTGELFF. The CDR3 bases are TGTGCCACCAGTGATTTGACAGGGGGCAACACCGGGGAGCTGTTTTTT.

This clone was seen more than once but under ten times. The CDR3 protein is CASSQYGGAHEQFF. CDR3 sequence (DNA): TGTGCCAGCAGCCAATACGGGGGGGCGCATGAGCAGTTCTTC. The chain uses TRBV3-1 (or the pseudogene TRBV3-2) and TRBJ2-1, with 8 positions matching TRBD2. This CDR3 is built from 14 residues. Per germline, CDR1 LGHDT and CDR2 YNNKEL (reference sequence). Trimming cost V 2 bases and J 8 bases; bases outside gene matches: 5.

This chain's CDR3 is CASSPLGAGTEAFF. CDR3 sequence (DNA): TGCGCCAGCAGCCCCTTGGGGGCAGGAACTGAAGCTTTCTTT. This chain uses TRBV5-1 with TRBJ1-1, with D possibly being TRBD1 (6 bases). Germline V gene sequence: CDR1 SGHRS, CDR2 YFSETQ. Deletions cut 4 bases from V and 5 bases from J, with 15 bases between. The CDR3 has 14 amino acids.

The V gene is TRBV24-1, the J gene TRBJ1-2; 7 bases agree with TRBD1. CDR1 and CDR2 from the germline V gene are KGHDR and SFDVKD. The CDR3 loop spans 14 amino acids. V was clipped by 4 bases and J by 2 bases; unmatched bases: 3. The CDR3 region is CATSDSTGNYGYTF. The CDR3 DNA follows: TGTGCCACCAGTGACTCGACAGGGAACTATGGCTACACCTTC.

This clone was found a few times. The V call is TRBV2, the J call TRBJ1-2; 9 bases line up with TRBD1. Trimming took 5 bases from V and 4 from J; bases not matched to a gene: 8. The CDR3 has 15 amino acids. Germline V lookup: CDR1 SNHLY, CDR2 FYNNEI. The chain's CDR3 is CASSRTGDPLYGYTF. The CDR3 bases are TGTGCCAGCAGTAGGACAGGGGACCCGCTCTATGGCTACACCTTC.

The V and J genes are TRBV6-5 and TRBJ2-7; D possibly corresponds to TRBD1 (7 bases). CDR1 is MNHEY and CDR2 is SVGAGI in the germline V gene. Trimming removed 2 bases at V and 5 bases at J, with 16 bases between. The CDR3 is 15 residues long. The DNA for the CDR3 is TGTGCCAGCAGTTACGACCAGGGGGGAACAAACGAGCAGTACTTC. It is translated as CASSYDQGGTNEQYF.

The CDR3 is CASSQGLASQYF. CDR3 DNA: TGTGCCAGCAGCCAGGGACTAGCTTCGCAGTATTTT. The chain combines TRBV3-1 (or the pseudogene TRBV3-2) with TRBJ2-3, with TRBD2 matching 9 bases. Germline V gene sequence: CDR1 LGHDT, CDR2 YNNKEL (reference sequence). The CDR3 totals 12 residues. The J segment lost 10 bases and the V segment lost 3 bases, leaving 2 bases of the junction unmatched.

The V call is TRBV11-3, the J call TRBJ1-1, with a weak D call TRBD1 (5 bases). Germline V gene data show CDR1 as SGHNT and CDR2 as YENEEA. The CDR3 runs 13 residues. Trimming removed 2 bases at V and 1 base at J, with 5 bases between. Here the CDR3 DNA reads TGTGCCAGCAGCTTAACAGGGAACACTGAAGCTTTCTTT. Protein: CASSLTGNTEAFF.

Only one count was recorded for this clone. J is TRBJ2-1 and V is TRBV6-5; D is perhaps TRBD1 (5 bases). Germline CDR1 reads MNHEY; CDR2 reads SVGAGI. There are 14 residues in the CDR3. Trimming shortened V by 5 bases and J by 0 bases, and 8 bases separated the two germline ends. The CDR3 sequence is CASSRQSSYNEQFF. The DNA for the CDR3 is TGTGCCAGCAGTAGACAGAGCTCCTACAATGAGCAGTTCTTC.

CDR3 DNA sequence: TGTGCCAGCAGCTTGACAGGGCTCGGGGCCAACGTCCTGACTTTC. The encoded protein is CASSLTGLGANVLTF. The gene calls are TRBV5-6 and TRBJ2-6; D possibly corresponds to TRBD1 (6 bases). This CDR3 contains 15 residues. The germline CDR1 and CDR2 sequences are SGHDT and YYEEEE. The V end was cut by 1 base, the J end by 4 bases, with 9 bases between.

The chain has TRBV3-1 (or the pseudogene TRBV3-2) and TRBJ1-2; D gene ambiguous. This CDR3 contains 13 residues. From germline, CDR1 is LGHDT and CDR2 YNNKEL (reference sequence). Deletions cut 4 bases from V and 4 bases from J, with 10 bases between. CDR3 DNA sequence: TGTGCCAGCAGCCGAGGTCCCGCCTATGGCTACACCTTC. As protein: CASSRGPAYGYTF.

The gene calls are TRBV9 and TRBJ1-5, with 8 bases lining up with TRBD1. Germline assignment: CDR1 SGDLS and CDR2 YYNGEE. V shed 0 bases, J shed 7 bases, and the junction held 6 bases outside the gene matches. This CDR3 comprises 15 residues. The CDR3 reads CASSVEGQGGQPQHF. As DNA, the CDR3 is TGTGCCAGCAGCGTAGAAGGACAGGGAGGACAGCCCCAGCATTTT.

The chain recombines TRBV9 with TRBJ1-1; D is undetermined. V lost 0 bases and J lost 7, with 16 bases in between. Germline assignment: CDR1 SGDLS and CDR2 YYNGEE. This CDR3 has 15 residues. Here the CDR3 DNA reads TGTGCCAGCAGCGTAGAAGACCTCACGGAGAGTGAAGCTTTCTTT. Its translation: CASSVEDLTESEAFF.

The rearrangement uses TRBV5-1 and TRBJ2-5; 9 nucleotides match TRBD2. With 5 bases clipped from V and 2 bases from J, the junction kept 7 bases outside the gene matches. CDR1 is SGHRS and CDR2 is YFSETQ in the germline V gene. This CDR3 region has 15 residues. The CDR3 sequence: CASRGGRGAQETQYF. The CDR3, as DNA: TGCGCCAGCAGGGGCGGGAGGGGTGCTCAAGAGACCCAGTACTTC.

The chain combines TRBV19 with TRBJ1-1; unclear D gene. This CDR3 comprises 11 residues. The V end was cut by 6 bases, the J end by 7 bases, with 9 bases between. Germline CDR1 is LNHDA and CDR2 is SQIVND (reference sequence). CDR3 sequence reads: CASRDGNEAFF. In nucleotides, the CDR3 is TGTGCCAGTAGGGACGGGAATGAAGCTTTCTTT.

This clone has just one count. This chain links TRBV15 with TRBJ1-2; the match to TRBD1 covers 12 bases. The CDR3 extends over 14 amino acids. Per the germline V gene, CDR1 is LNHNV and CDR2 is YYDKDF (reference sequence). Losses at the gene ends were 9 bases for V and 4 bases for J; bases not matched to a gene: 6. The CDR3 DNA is TGTGCCACGGGACAGGGGGCCATAATCTATGGCTACACCTTC. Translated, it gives CATGQGAIIYGYTF.